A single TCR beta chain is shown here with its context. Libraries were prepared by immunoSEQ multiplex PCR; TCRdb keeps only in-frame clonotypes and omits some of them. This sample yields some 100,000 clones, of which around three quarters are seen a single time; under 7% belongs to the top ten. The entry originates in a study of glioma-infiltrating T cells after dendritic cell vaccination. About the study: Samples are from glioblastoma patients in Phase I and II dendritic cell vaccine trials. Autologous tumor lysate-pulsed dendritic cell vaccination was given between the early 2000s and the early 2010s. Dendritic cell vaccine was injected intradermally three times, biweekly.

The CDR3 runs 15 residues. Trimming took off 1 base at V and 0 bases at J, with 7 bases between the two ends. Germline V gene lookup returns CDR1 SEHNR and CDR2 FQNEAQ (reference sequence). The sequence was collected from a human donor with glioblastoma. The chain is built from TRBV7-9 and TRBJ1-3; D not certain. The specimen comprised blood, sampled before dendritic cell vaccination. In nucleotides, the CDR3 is TGTGCCAGCAGCTTAGGAGCGGTCTCTGGAAACACCATATATTTT. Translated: CASSLGAVSGNTIYF.